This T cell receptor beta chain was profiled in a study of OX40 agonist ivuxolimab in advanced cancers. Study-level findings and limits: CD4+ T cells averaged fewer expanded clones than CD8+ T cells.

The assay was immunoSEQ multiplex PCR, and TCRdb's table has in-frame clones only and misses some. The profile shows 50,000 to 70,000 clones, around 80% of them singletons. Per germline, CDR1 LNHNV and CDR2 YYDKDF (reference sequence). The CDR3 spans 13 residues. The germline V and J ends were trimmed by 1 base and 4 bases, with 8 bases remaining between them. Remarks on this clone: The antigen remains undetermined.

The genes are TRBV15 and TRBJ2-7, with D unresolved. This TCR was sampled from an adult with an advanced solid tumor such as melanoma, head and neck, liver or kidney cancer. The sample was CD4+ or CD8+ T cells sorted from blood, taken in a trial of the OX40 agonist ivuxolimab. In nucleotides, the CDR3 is TGTGCCACCAGCAGAGGACGGAGTTACGAGCAGTACTTC. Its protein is CATSRGRSYEQYF.